This T cell receptor beta chain was retrieved from a study of T cell responses to AZD1222 COVID-19 vaccine. About this clone: Its target is unknown.

CDR3 length equals 14 residues. J gave up 1 base and V 5 bases, and 2 bases lay outside the gene matches. Germline CDR1 SGHDT, CDR2 YYEEEE. Libraries were prepared by immunoSEQ multiplex PCR; TCRdb keeps only in-frame clonotypes and omits some of them. The sample lists 110,000 to 150,000 clones, around 85% occurring once. Regarding the study as a whole: Most donors were white British and more were female, and clonal diversity was possibly underestimated.

The specimen was peripheral blood, collected on day 0 of AZD1222 vaccination. The TCR comes from an adult in good health. V is TRBV5-6 and J is TRBJ2-7, with 11 bases matching TRBD1. CDR3 sequence: CASRGTGGSYEQYF. CDR3 nucleotide sequence: TGTGCCAGCAGGGGGACAGGGGGTTCCTACGAGCAGTACTTC.